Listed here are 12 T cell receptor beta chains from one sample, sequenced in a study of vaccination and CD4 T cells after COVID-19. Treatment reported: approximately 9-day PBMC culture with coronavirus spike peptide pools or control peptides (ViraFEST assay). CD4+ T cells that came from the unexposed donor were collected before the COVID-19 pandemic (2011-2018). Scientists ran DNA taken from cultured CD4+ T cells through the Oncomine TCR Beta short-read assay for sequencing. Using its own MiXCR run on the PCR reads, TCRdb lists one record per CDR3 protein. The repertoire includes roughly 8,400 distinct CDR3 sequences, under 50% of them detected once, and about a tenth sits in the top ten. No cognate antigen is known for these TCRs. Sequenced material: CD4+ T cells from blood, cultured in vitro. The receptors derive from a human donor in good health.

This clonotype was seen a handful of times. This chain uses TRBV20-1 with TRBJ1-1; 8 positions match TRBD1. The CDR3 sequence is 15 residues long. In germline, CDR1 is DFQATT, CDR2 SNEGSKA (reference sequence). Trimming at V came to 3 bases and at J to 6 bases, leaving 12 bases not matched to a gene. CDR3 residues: CSASDLPDREPEAFF. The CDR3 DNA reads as TGCAGTGCTAGTGACCTCCCGGACAGGGAACCTGAAGCTTTCTTT.

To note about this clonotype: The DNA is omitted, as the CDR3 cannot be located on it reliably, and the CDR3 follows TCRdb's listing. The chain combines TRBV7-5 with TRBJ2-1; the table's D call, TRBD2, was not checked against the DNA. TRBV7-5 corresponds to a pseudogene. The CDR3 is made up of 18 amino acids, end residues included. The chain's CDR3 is CISVSEAEAVPSYNEQFF.

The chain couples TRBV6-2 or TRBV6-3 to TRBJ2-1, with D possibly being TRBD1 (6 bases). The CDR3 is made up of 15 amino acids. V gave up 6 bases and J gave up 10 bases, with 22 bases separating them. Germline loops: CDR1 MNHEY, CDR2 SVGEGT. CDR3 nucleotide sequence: TGTGCCAGCAGCGACATACTAGGGACATTTAGGGAGCAGTTCTTC. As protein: CASSDILGTFREQFF.

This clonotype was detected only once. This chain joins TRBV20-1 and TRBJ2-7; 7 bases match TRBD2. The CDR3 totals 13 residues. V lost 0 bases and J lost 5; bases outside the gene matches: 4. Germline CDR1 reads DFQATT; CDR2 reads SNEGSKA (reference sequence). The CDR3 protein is CSARDLAVDEQYF. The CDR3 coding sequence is TGCAGTGCTAGAGATCTAGCGGTGGACGAGCAGTACTTC.

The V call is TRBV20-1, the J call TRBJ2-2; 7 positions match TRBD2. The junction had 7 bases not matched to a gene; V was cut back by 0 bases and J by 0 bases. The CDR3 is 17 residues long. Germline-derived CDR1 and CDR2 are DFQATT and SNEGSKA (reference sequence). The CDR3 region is CSARDREGVANTGELFF. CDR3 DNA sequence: TGCAGTGCTAGAGATAGGGAGGGAGTAGCGAACACCGGGGAGCTGTTTTTT.

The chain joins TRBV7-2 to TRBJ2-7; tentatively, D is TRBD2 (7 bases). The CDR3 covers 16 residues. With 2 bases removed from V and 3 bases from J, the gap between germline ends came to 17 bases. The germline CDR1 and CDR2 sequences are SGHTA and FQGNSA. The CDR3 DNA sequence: TGTGCCAGCAGCTTATCGTGGGGAGGGGGGCTCTACGAGCAGTACTTC. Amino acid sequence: CASSLSWGGGLYEQYF.

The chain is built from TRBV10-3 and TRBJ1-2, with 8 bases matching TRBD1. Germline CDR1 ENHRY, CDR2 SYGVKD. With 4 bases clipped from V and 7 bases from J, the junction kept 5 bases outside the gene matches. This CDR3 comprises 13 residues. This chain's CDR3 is CAISGWTGSGYTF. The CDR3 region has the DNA TGTGCCATCAGTGGGTGGACAGGGTCTGGCTACACCTTC.

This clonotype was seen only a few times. The CDR3 loop is CASSSTGRASNQPQHF. As DNA, the CDR3 is TGTGCCAGCAGTTCGACGGGACGGGCTAGCAATCAGCCCCAGCATTTT. The chain has TRBV6-5 and TRBJ1-5, with D possibly being TRBD1 (5 bases). CDR3 length: 16 residues. V was trimmed by 4 bases and J by 0 bases, leaving 13 bases between them. Germline CDR1 reads MNHEY; CDR2 reads SVGAGI.

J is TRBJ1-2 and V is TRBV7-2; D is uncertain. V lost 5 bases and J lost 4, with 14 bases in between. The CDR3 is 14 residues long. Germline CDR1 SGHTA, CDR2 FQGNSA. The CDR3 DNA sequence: TGTGCCAGCAGCCATACCACAAGTTTCTATGGCTACACCTTC. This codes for CASSHTTSFYGYTF.

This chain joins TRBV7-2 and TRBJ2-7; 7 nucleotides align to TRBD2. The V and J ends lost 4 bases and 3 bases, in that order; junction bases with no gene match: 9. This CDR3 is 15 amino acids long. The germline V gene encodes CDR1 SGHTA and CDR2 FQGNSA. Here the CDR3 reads CASSSDSGVDYEQYF. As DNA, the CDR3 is TGTGCCAGCAGCTCCGACAGCGGGGTGGACTACGAGCAGTACTTC.

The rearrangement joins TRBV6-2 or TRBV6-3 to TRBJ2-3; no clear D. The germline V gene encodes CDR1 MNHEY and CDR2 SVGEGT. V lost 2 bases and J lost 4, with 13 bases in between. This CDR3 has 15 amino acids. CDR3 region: CASSYVGQRADTQYF. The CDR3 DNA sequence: TGTGCCAGCAGTTACGTGGGCCAGCGAGCAGATACGCAGTATTTT.

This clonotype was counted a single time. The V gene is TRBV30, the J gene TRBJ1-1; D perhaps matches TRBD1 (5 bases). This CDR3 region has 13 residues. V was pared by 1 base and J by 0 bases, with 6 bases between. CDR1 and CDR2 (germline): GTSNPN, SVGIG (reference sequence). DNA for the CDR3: TGTGCCTGGAGTGAGGGACTGAACACTGAAGCTTTCTTT. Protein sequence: CAWSEGLNTEAFF.